The rows below give T cell receptor beta chains drawn from one sample of a study of Graves' ophthalmopathy and Graves' hyperthyroidism. Each CDR3 protein gets one entry after TCRdb re-called the multiplex PCR reads with MiXCR. Among approximately 160,000 distinct CDR3 sequences, 30% to 45% were seen once, and the ten largest hold around 5.8%. The sample taken for sequencing was peripheral blood. These TCRs come from a woman aged 40-49 years with Graves' ophthalmopathy. Both conserved end residues are part of each CDR3. The D gene is left open where the match is weak. Part of the rows lack a size; the others show once, few, many or a class for expanded clones.

D	size	J	length	V	DNA	CDR3
TRBD1	-	TRBJ1-1	15	TRBV12-3/TRBV12-4	TGTGCCAGCAGTTTAGGGGACAGGGACCAGACTGAAGCTTTCTTT	CASSLGDRDQTEAFF
-	-	TRBJ2-7	14	TRBV19	TGTGCCAGTAGTGCCCGACTGGAGATCTACGAGCAGTACTTC	CASSARLEIYEQYF
TRBD1	-	TRBJ2-7	13	TRBV6-1	TGTGCCAGCAGGGAAACAGGGGTGAACGAGCAGTACTTC	CASRETGVNEQYF
-	many	TRBJ2-2	13	TRBV9	TGTGCCAGCAGCTTGGGGGTCCCCGGGGAGCTGTTTTTT	CASSLGVPGELFF
-	-	TRBJ2-7	13	TRBV28	TGTGCCAGCAGTGAACAGGGATCCTACGAGCAGTACTTC	CASSEQGSYEQYF
-	many	TRBJ2-2	15	TRBV19	TGTGCCAGTAGTCAAGGGTTTTTGAACACCGGGGAGCTGTTTTTT	CASSQGFLNTGELFF
TRBD1	many	TRBJ2-7	17	TRBV24-1	TGTGCCACCAGTGATTTGCACCCGGGGACAGGGCAGTACGAGCAGTACTTC	CATSDLHPGTGQYEQYF
-	-	TRBJ2-5	12	TRBV6-5	TGTGCCAGCAAACCCCGGGGAGAGACCCAGTACTTC	CASKPRGETQYF
TRBD2	many	TRBJ2-7	12	TRBV29-1	TGCAGCGTTGCCGCGGGACTATACGAGCAGTACTTC	CSVAAGLYEQYF
-	many	TRBJ2-7	15	TRBV11-2	TGTGCCAGCAGCCTTCTCCAGACGGTATCCTACGAGCAGTACTTC	CASSLLQTVSYEQYF
TRBD1	-	TRBJ2-5	15	TRBV7-2	TGTGCCAGCAGCTTAGGGCAGGGACAGCAAGAGACCCAGTACTTC	CASSLGQGQQETQYF
TRBD1	many	TRBJ2-7	15	TRBV20-1	TGCAGTGCCCTAGCCCCCGGGACAGGGGCCTACGAGCAGTACTTC	CSALAPGTGAYEQYF
-	-	TRBJ1-1	15	TRBV12-3/TRBV12-4	TGTGCCAGCAGTTTAGCTGAGGGGCGGGACACTGAAGCTTTCTTT	CASSLAEGRDTEAFF
-	-	TRBJ2-4	14	TRBV12-3/TRBV12-4	TGTGCCAGCAGTTTTTTAGTAGCCAAAAACATTCAGTACTTC	CASSFLVAKNIQYF
TRBD1	-	TRBJ2-5	16	TRBV28	TGTGCCAGCAGTCCCTTTGACACAGGGGAAGCGGAGACCCAGTACTTC	CASSPFDTGEAETQYF
TRBD1	many	TRBJ1-5	14	TRBV10-3	TGTGCCATCAGCAAAGACAGGGAGAATCAGCCCCAGCATTTT	CAISKDRENQPQHF
-	many	TRBJ2-2	15	TRBV5-1	TGCGCCAGCAGCCAAGCCGTGGGTAACACCGGGGAGCTGTTTTTT	CASSQAVGNTGELFF
-	many	TRBJ2-7	13	TRBV18	TGTGCCAGCTCACCGGGGGGCTCCTACGAGCAGTACTTC	CASSPGGSYEQYF
-	-	TRBJ2-7	14	TRBV2	TGTGCCAGCAGTAGTGCGCCAGAAATGTACGAGCAGTACTTC	CASSSAPEMYEQYF
-	many	TRBJ2-7	13	TRBV20-1	TGCAGTGGGTTGGGGGGCGTAACCTACGAGCAGTACTTC	CSGLGGVTYEQYF
-	-	TRBJ1-2	13	TRBV6-1	TGTGCCAGCGCTAGGACAGAAAGCTATGGCTACACCTTC	CASARTESYGYTF
-	many	TRBJ1-1	13	TRBV6-1	TGTGCCAGCAGACGGAACGGGGGTACTGAAGCTTTCTTT	CASRRNGGTEAFF
-	-	TRBJ1-1	15	TRBV15	TGTGCCACCAGCCCCGGAGGCAGGCCGAACACTGAAGCTTTCTTT	CATSPGGRPNTEAFF
-	many	TRBJ2-5	14	TRBV7-2	TGTGCCAGCAGCAATCCTAGGGTGGGCGAGACCCAGTACTTC	CASSNPRVGETQYF
-	-	TRBJ2-5	15	TRBV2	TGTGCCAGCAGCCTAGGATGGCGGCGGCAAGAGACCCAGTACTTC	CASSLGWRRQETQYF
-	-	TRBJ2-5	14	TRBV7-2	TGTGCCAGCAGCTCGCGCGGCCCCCAAGAGACCCAGTACTTC	CASSSRGPQETQYF
TRBD1	few	TRBJ2-7	12	TRBV12-3/TRBV12-4	TGTGCCAGCAGCAGGGGGAGAGAGGAGCAGTACTTC	CASSRGREEQYF
-	once	TRBJ1-1	13	TRBV12-3/TRBV12-4	TGTGCCAGCACCAAGGACAGTAACACTGAAGCTTTCTTT	CASTKDSNTEAFF
TRBD2	-	TRBJ2-5	15	TRBV11-2	TGTGCCAGCAGCTTAGGGGGGGGGATCTCAGAGACCCAGTACTTC	CASSLGGGISETQYF
-	many	TRBJ1-2	14	TRBV3-1	TGTGCCAGCAGCCAAGTTAACAGGATCTATGGCTACACCTTC	CASSQVNRIYGYTF
-	-	TRBJ1-1	12	TRBV20-1	TGCAGTGCTCTAGACAAGAACACTGAAGCTTTCTTT	CSALDKNTEAFF
-	many	TRBJ1-1	13	TRBV6-1	TGTGCCAGCAGTGAATACCCGAACACTGAAGCTTTCTTT	CASSEYPNTEAFF
TRBD1	many	TRBJ1-5	15	TRBV11-2	TGTGCCAGCAGCGGAGGGACAGGGGGCAATCAGCCCCAGCATTTT	CASSGGTGGNQPQHF
TRBD2	-	TRBJ2-7	16	TRBV28	TGTGCCAGCAGCCCCGGGACTAGCGGGCGAATCTACGAGCAGTACTTC	CASSPGTSGRIYEQYF
TRBD1	many	TRBJ1-1	14	TRBV4-1	TGCGCCAGCAGCCATCGGACAGGGGGAACTGAAGCTTTCTTT	CASSHRTGGTEAFF
-	many	TRBJ1-5	12	TRBV6-1	TGCGCCAGCAGGTCAGGGATTCAGCCCCAGCATTTT	CASRSGIQPQHF
-	many	TRBJ1-5	16	TRBV6-2/TRBV6-3	TGTGCCAGCAGTTACGGGGGACTTTCTTACAATCAGCCCCAGCATTTT	CASSYGGLSYNQPQHF
TRBD1	many	TRBJ2-5	15	TRBV28	TGTGCCAGCAGTCCCCAGGGACAGGGGGAAGAGACCCAGTACTTC	CASSPQGQGEETQYF
-	many	TRBJ2-7	14	TRBV7-2	TGTGCCAGCAGCTCGGCGTTGGGCCCCTACGAGCAGTACTTC	CASSSALGPYEQYF
TRBD2	-	TRBJ2-7	15	TRBV20-1	TGCAGTGCTAGGTCCCCCACTAGCGGGAGATACGAGCAGTACTTC	CSARSPTSGRYEQYF
TRBD1	-	TRBJ2-5	12	TRBV10-3	TGTGCCATCAGTGGACAGGGAGAGACCCAGTACTTC	CAISGQGETQYF
-	many	TRBJ1-2	14	TRBV4-1	TGCGCCAGCAGCCCCCGGGAGCAGCAGTTTGGCTACACCTTC	CASSPREQQFGYTF
-	once	TRBJ2-7	11	TRBV12-3/TRBV12-4	TGTGCCAGCAGTGGGCCGGCCGAGCAGTACTTC	CASSGPAEQYF
-	-	TRBJ2-5	14	TRBV7-2	TGTGCCAGCAGCTTAGATTGGGCGCAAGAGACCCAGTACTTC	CASSLDWAQETQYF
TRBD2	few	TRBJ2-7	16	TRBV6-5	TGTGCCAGCAGTTACTCAGGAACTAGCGGGTACTACGAGCAGTACTTC	CASSYSGTSGYYEQYF
-	-	TRBJ1-2	13	TRBV30	TGTGCCTGGAGTGCGGGAGCTAACTATGGCTACACCTTC	CAWSAGANYGYTF
TRBD1	many	TRBJ2-7	15	TRBV6-5	TGTGCCAGCAGTCCTGGACAGGTCAAGTCGGGAGAGCAGTACTTC	CASSPGQVKSGEQYF